Each of the 26 T cell receptor beta chains below was sequenced from the same sample in a study of response to subunit inactivated influenza vaccine. TCRdb reprocessed the RT-PCR reads via MiXCR and lists one record per CDR3 protein. The repertoire consists of hundreds of thousands of distinct CDR3 sequences, with around 18% occurring once and the leading ten covering 9.5% to 13%. The sample was PBMCs from blood, taken roughly 5 days after vaccination. These receptor sequences come from a man aged 50 to 60 who received an inactivated influenza vaccine.

This sequence joins TRBV6-1 and TRBJ2-7; TRBD1 matches 9 bases. Trimming cost V 6 bases and J 2 bases; bases outside gene matches: 5. The V gene's germline CDR1 is MNHNS and CDR2 SASEGT. CDR3 length equals 14 residues. The CDR3 loop is CASRRTGDTYEQYF. The CDR3 DNA sequence: TGTGCCAGCAGGCGGACAGGGGATACCTACGAGCAGTACTTC.

The rearrangement joins TRBV12-3 or TRBV12-4 to TRBJ2-1, with D possibly matching TRBD2 (5 bases). CDR3 length: 14 residues. V was pared by 8 bases and J by 7 bases, with 18 bases between. The DNA for the CDR3 is TGTGCCAGCTGGTCCCCGGGATTTGGGAATGAGCAGTTCTTC. It translates to CASWSPGFGNEQFF.

The chain joins TRBV12-3 or TRBV12-4 to TRBJ1-1; D gene unclear. The CDR3 runs to 14 residues. V was cut by 6 bases and J by 1 base, with 12 bases left in between. CDR3 DNA sequence: TGTGCCAGCAGGATGGCGGGGAGGAACACTGAAGCTTTCTTT. This codes for CASRMAGRNTEAFF.

In its sample, this clonotype was seen a few times. The chain couples TRBV28 to TRBJ2-5; possibly TRBD1 for D (6 bases). The germline CDR1 and CDR2 sequences are MDHEN and SYDVKM. The CDR3 sequence is 15 residues long. V was cut by 4 bases and J by 6 bases, with 18 bases left in between. CDR3 amino acids: CASSSSGEGSKTQYF. Written as DNA, the CDR3 is TGTGCCAGCAGTTCGTCAGGGGAAGGGTCCAAGACCCAGTACTTC. The full variable domain, rest sourced from reference TRBV28 and TRBJ2-5, is DVKVTQSSRYLVKRTGEKVFLECVQDMDHENMFWYRQDPGLGLRLIYFSYDVKMKEKGDIPEGYSVSREKKERFSLILESASTNQTSMYLCASSSSGEGSKTQYFGPGTRLLVL.

This clonotype showed up just a few times. This chain connects TRBV7-2 to TRBJ2-1; 13 bases are shared with TRBD2. The length of the CDR3 is 17 residues. In germline, CDR1 is SGHTA, CDR2 FQGNSA. After removal of 2 bases from V and 4 bases from J, the junction contained 5 bases not matched to a gene. DNA of the CDR3: TGTGCCAGCAGCTTACGACTAGCGGGGGGTCTGTACAATGAGCAGTTCTTC. This translates into CASSLRLAGGLYNEQFF.

The rearrangement joins TRBV20-1 to TRBJ2-5; D gene uncertain. The CDR3 spans 12 residues. The germline gives CDR1 DFQATT, CDR2 SNEGSKA (reference sequence). V lost 3 bases to trimming and J lost 4 bases, with 9 bases between them. CDR3 residues: CSASSILETQYF. CDR3 bases: TGCAGTGCTAGTTCTATCCTAGAGACCCAGTACTTC.

This clonotype was observed once. The V call is TRBV9, the J call TRBJ1-5; D remains ambiguous. Germline V lookup: CDR1 SGDLS, CDR2 YYNGEE. Trimming took 0 bases from V and 0 from J, leaving 7 bases between them. The CDR3 has 15 amino acids. The CDR3 coding sequence is TGTGCCAGCAGCGTAGCTGGGAATAGCAATCAGCCCCAGCATTTT. Translation: CASSVAGNSNQPQHF.

V gene TRBV7-2 combines with J gene TRBJ1-5; D might be TRBD1 (5 bases). Germline assignment: CDR1 SGHTA and CDR2 FQGNSA. The CDR3 contains 14 residues. The ends were cut back, 4 bases at V and 4 bases at J, with 11 bases in the middle. The CDR3 sequence: CASSWIQGNQPQHF. The CDR3 coding sequence is TGTGCCAGCAGCTGGATCCAGGGAAATCAGCCCCAGCATTTT.

There are a few counts of this clonotype. The chain joins TRBV30 to TRBJ2-1; TRBD2 agrees at 10 bases. The V gene's germline CDR1 is GTSNPN and CDR2 SVGIG (reference sequence). The ends lost 5 bases at V and 8 bases at J; junction bases unmatched: 9. The CDR3 runs 14 residues. CDR3 bases: TGTGCCTGGGATTCTAGCGGGAGCGGGGATGAGCAGTTCTTC. This codes for CAWDSSGSGDEQFF. The complete variable domain, with remaining parts taken from reference TRBV30 and TRBJ2-1, reads SQTIHQWPATLVQPVGSPLSLECTVEGTSNPNLYWYRQAAGRGLQLLFYSVGIGQISSEVPQNLSASRPQDRQFILSSKKLLLSDSGFYLCAWDSSGSGDEQFFGPGTRLTVL.

The V gene is TRBV19, the J gene TRBJ2-3, with D perhaps matching TRBD1 or TRBD2 (5 bases each). Trimming cost V 3 bases and J 0 bases, with 10 bases left between them. The CDR3 sequence is 15 residues long. Germline loops: CDR1 LNHDA, CDR2 SQIVND (reference sequence). CDR3 sequence (DNA): TGTGCCAGTAGTATCGGGACGCCTAGCACAGATACGCAGTATTTT. This gives the protein CASSIGTPSTDTQYF.

The V gene is TRBV12-3 or TRBV12-4, the J gene TRBJ2-1; TRBD1 matches 9 bases. The ends lost 4 bases at V and 8 bases at J; junction bases unmatched: 12. The CDR3 has 16 residues. In DNA form, the CDR3 reads TGTGCCAGCAGTTCAAACCGGGACAGGGTTTCCTATGAGCAGTTCTTC. Its protein is CASSSNRDRVSYEQFF.

This clonotype appeared a few times. The chain has TRBV7-9 and TRBJ2-1; D could derive from TRBD1 or TRBD2 (5 bases each). The ends were cut back, 1 base at V and 9 bases at J, with 13 bases in the middle. Germline-derived CDR1 and CDR2 are SEHNR and FQNEAQ (reference sequence). The CDR3 consists of 14 residues. The CDR3 is CASSLEGSRSEQFF. Here the CDR3 DNA reads TGTGCCAGCAGCTTAGAGGGGAGTAGGAGTGAGCAGTTCTTC.

This chain connects TRBV6-2 or TRBV6-3 to TRBJ1-1; 9 positions match TRBD1. The germline CDR1 and CDR2 sequences are MNHEY and SVGEGT. CDR3 length: 17 amino acids. V shed 6 bases, J shed 0 bases, and the junction held 11 bases outside the gene matches. The CDR3 sequence is CASRHASTGGVNTEAFF. The CDR3, as DNA: TGTGCCAGCAGACACGCGAGTACAGGGGGCGTGAACACTGAAGCTTTCTTT.

This clonotype has a handful of counts. V is TRBV20-1 and J is TRBJ1-1; D not certain. Germline V gene lookup returns CDR1 DFQATT and CDR2 SNEGSKA (reference sequence). Trimming stripped 3 bases from V and 4 bases from J, with 12 bases between. CDR3 size: 13 residues. The DNA for the CDR3 is TGCAGTGCTAGCCCCCCAGGCTTCACTGAAGCTTTCTTT. Protein product: CSASPPGFTEAFF.

The V and J genes are TRBV28 and TRBJ2-2, with D possibly called TRBD1 or TRBD2 (5 bases each). The CDR3 length is 14 residues. CDR1 and CDR2 (germline): MDHEN, SYDVKM. V was pared by 8 bases and J by 2 bases, with 12 bases between. For the CDR3, the DNA is TGTGCCAGCGGGGACCCGATAAACACCGGGGAGCTGTTTTTT. Amino acid sequence: CASGDPINTGELFF.

This clonotype has only a few counts. This chain joins TRBV5-6 and TRBJ2-1; TRBD2 matches at 8 bases. Trimming removed 4 bases from V and 11 bases from J; junction bases left unmatched: 14. CDR3 length: 15 residues. Germline lookup yields CDR1 SGHDT and CDR2 YYEEEE. The CDR3 region is CASSPIIREGLQQFF. The CDR3, as DNA: TGTGCCAGCAGCCCGATTATACGGGAGGGCCTTCAGCAGTTCTTC.

The V gene is TRBV20-1, the J gene TRBJ2-2; D gene unclear. CDR3 length: 13 residues. Germline V gene sequence: CDR1 DFQATT, CDR2 SNEGSKA (reference sequence). Between the trimmed V and J ends, which lost 0 bases and 3 bases, there was a span of 5 bases. The CDR3: CSAREVYTGELFF. Written as DNA, the CDR3 is TGCAGTGCTAGAGAGGTTTACACCGGGGAGCTGTTTTTT.

The V call is TRBV20-1, the J call TRBJ2-3, with TRBD2 matching over 7 bases. CDR1 and CDR2 (germline): DFQATT, SNEGSKA (reference sequence). CDR3 size: 16 residues. With 3 bases clipped from V and 1 base from J, the junction kept 10 bases outside the gene matches. CDR3 nucleotides: TGCAGTGCTAGTGTTCTAGCGGACTGGGGCACAGATACGCAGTATTTT. This sequence encodes CSASVLADWGTDTQYF.

The chain joins TRBV9 to TRBJ2-2, with D possibly TRBD2 on 5 matching bases. Germline values: CDR1 SGDLS, CDR2 YYNGEE. This CDR3 has 13 residues. V was trimmed by 4 bases and J by 7 bases, leaving 11 bases between them. CDR3 in DNA: TGTGCCAGCAGCTTAGGGAGTTTCGGGGAGCTGTTTTTT. This gives the protein CASSLGSFGELFF. Drawing the rest from reference TRBV9 and TRBJ2-2, the complete variable domain is DSGVTQTPKHLITATGQRVTLRCSPRSGDLSVYWYQQSLDQGLQFLIQYYNGEERAKGNILERFSAQQFPDLHSELNLSSLELGDSALYFCASSLGSFGELFFGEGSRLTVL.

The rearrangement links TRBV2 to TRBJ2-1; 9 nucleotides line up with TRBD1. Germline CDR1 is SNHLY and CDR2 is FYNNEI. This CDR3 has 15 residues. Trimming at V came to 7 bases and at J to 1 base, leaving 5 bases not matched to a gene. This CDR3 is CASTGQGRSYNEQFF. In DNA, the CDR3 is TGTGCCAGCACGGGACAGGGTAGATCCTACAATGAGCAGTTCTTC.

This sequence joins TRBV7-6 and TRBJ1-1; 7 bases map to TRBD1. The trim removed 5 bases at V and 9 bases at J, leaving 12 bases unmatched. The germline gives CDR1 SGHVS, CDR2 FNYEAQ. The CDR3 sequence is 14 residues long. The CDR3 reads CASSKDRVGLQAFF. For the CDR3, the DNA is TGTGCCAGCAGCAAAGACAGGGTTGGGTTACAAGCTTTCTTT.

The sample holds a few counts of this clonotype. The genes are TRBV7-8 and TRBJ2-7; no definite D call. V lost 2 bases, J lost 1 base, and 9 bases lay in between. In germline, CDR1 is SGHVS, CDR2 FQNEAQ. The CDR3 has 14 amino acids. The CDR3 here is CASSLSDGSYEQYF. In DNA, the CDR3 is TGTGCCAGCAGCTTAAGCGACGGGTCCTACGAGCAGTACTTC.

V gene TRBV20-1 combines with J gene TRBJ1-1; D remains ambiguous. The ends were cut back, 1 base at V and 3 bases at J, with 6 bases in the middle. The CDR3 contains 12 residues. From germline, CDR1 is DFQATT and CDR2 SNEGSKA (reference sequence). As DNA, the CDR3 is TGCAGTGCTAGAGCGGGTTACACTGAAGCTTTCTTT. Translation gives CSARAGYTEAFF.

In its sample, this clonotype was seen a few times. V gene TRBV20-1 combines with J gene TRBJ2-7, with 8 bases identical to TRBD2. Losses at the gene ends were 8 bases for V and 5 bases for J; bases not matched to a gene: 5. The CDR3 is made up of 11 amino acids. Germline V gives CDR1 DFQATT, CDR2 SNEGSKA (reference sequence). The CDR3 DNA is TGCAGTAGCGGGAGTGTCAACGAGCAGTACTTC. Protein sequence: CSSGSVNEQYF.

This clonotype was detected a few times. The chain recombines TRBV7-9 with TRBJ2-1, with D possibly matching TRBD1 (6 bases). V lost 5 bases to trimming and J lost 8 bases, with 13 bases between them. This CDR3 comprises 13 residues. CDR1 and CDR2 from the germline V gene are SEHNR and FQNEAQ (reference sequence). The CDR3 DNA is TGTGCCAGCAGCGGGGGCAGTTTACATGAGCAGTTCTTC. Its translation: CASSGGSLHEQFF.

This chain links TRBV30 with TRBJ2-1, with 10 bases aligning to TRBD2. The CDR3 is made up of 15 amino acids. J was trimmed by 1 base and V by 5 bases; bases with no gene match: 5. Germline V gives CDR1 GTSNPN, CDR2 SVGIG (reference sequence). The CDR3 here is CAWGSGGASYNEQFF. The CDR3 nucleotides read TGTGCCTGGGGCAGCGGGGGGGCTTCCTACAATGAGCAGTTCTTC.